The 3 T cell receptor beta chains reported below all come from one sample, sequenced in a study of shared T cell receptors in the human thymus. Generated by immunoSEQ multiplex PCR, the TCRdb table keeps only in-frame clones and is missing some. The data contain hundreds of thousands of clones, around three quarters of them singletons. This sample was shared with a second study, whose subject was human thymus T cells.

Sequenced sample: thymocytes. Every receptor here comes from a boy younger than two with a congenital heart defect.

In DNA form, the CDR3 reads TGTGCCAGCAGTGAAGTAGCTGCCTCCTACGAGCAGTACTTC. Translation: CASSEVAASYEQYF. The rearrangement joins TRBV6-1 to TRBJ2-7; D unresolved. CDR1 is MNHNS, CDR2 SASEGT, per germline. The ends were cut back, 1 base at V and 0 bases at J, with 7 bases in the middle. This CDR3 spans 14 amino acids.

The genes are TRBV10-3 and TRBJ2-2; a possible D gene is TRBD1 (5 bases). CDR3 length: 14 residues. Germline V CDR1 and CDR2: ENHRY, SYGVKD. V shed 0 bases and J shed 4 bases, with 6 bases lying between them. The CDR3 region is CAISESRVTGELFF. DNA for the CDR3: TGTGCCATCAGTGAGTCCAGGGTCACCGGGGAGCTGTTTTTT.

The table lists this clone with a few counts. V is TRBV4-3 and J is TRBJ2-2; D might be TRBD2 (6 bases). Trimming pared 0 bases from V and 3 bases from J, leaving 11 bases between. The germline gives CDR1 LGHNA, CDR2 YSLEER. This CDR3 spans 16 amino acids. As DNA, the CDR3 is TGCGCCAGCAGCCAAGAGGGCTGGGGGGACACCGGGGAGCTGTTTTTT. As protein: CASSQEGWGDTGELFF.